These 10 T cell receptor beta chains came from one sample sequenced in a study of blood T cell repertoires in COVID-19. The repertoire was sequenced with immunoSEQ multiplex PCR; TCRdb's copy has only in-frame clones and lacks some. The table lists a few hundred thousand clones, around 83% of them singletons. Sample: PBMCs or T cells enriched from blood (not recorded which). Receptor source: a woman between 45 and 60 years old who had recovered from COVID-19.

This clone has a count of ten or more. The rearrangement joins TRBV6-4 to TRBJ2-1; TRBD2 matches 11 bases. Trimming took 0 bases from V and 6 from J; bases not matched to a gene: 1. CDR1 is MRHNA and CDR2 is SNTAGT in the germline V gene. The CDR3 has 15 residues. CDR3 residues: CASSDSSGGANEQFF. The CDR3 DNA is TGTGCCAGCAGTGACTCTAGCGGGGGGGCCAATGAGCAGTTCTTC.

The CDR3 is CASRRGGQGNTIYF. As DNA, the CDR3 is TGTGCCAGCAGGCGAGGGGGACAGGGAAACACCATATATTTT. The V gene is TRBV6-5, the J gene TRBJ1-3, with TRBD1 matching 7 bases. This CDR3 region has 14 residues. Germline V CDR1 and CDR2: MNHEY, SVGAGI. With 6 bases clipped from V and 4 bases from J, the junction kept 6 bases outside the gene matches.

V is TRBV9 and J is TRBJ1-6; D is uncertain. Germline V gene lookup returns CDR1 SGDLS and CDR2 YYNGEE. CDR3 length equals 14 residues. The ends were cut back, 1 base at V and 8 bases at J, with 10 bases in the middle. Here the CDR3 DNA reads TGTGCCAGCAGCGTATTGGAGGGTGATTCACCCCTCCACTTT. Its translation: CASSVLEGDSPLHF.

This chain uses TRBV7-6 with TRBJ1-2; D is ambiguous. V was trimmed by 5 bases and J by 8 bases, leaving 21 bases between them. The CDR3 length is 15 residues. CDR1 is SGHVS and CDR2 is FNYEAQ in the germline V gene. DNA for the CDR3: TGTGCCAGCAGCCCTGACGATACACCGCCGAGGGGCTACACCTTC. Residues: CASSPDDTPPRGYTF.

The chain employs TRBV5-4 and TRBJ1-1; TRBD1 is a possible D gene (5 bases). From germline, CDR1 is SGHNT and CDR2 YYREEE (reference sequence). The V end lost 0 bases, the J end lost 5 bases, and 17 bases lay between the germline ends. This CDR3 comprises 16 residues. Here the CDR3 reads CASSLAGGRMGTEAFF. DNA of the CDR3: TGTGCCAGCAGCTTGGCCGGGGGACGAATGGGGACTGAAGCTTTCTTT.

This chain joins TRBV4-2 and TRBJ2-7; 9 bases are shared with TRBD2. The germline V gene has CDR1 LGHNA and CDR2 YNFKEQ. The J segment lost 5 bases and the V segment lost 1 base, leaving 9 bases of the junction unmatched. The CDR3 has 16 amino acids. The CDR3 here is CASSQVPGRTSDEQYF. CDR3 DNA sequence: TGTGCCAGCAGCCAAGTCCCCGGGCGGACTAGCGACGAGCAGTACTTC.

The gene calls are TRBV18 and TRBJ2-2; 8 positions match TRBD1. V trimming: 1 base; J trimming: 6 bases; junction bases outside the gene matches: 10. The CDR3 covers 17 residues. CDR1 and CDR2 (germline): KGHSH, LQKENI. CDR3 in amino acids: CASSPRPGTGGAGELFF. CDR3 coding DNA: TGTGCCAGCTCACCACGGCCCGGGACAGGTGGGGCCGGGGAGCTGTTTTTT.

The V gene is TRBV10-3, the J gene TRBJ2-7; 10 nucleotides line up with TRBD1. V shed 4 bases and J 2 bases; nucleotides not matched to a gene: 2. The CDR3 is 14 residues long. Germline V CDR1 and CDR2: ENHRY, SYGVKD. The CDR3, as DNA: TGTGCCATCAGTGCCGACAGGGGGCCCTACGAGCAGTACTTC. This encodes CAISADRGPYEQYF.

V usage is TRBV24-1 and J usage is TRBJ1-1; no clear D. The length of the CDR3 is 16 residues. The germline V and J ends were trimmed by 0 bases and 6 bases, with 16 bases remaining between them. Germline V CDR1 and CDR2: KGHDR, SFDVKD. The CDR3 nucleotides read TGTGCCACCAGTGATTTGCCTAACGTCGGGAGCTCTGAAGCTTTCTTT. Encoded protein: CATSDLPNVGSSEAFF.

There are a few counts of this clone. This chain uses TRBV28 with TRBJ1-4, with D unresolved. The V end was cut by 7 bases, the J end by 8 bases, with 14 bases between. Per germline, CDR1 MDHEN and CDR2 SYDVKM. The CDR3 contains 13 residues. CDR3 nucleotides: TGTGCCAGCAACCCCAGACCGGGAGAAAAACTGTTTTTT. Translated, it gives CASNPRPGEKLFF.